The 13 T cell receptor beta chains in this list originate from one sample, sequenced in a study of blood T cell repertoires in COVID-19. The table came from immunoSEQ multiplex PCR; TCRdb's copy has only in-frame clones and leaves some out. The sample lists hundreds of thousands of clones, 75% to 90% seen once, with around 12% in the top ten. The sequenced sample was peripheral blood. These TCRs come from a woman aged 55-69 years with acute or convalescent COVID-19.

The chain uses TRBV5-1 and TRBJ1-4, with 7 bases lining up with TRBD1. Trimming removed 0 bases from V and 7 bases from J; junction bases left unmatched: 9. CDR3 length: 16 residues. Germline V CDR1 and CDR2: SGHRS, YFSETQ. The CDR3 coding sequence is TGCGCCAGCAGCTTGGCCCCCCAGGGGGTCGGTGAAAAACTGTTTTTT. Its translation: CASSLAPQGVGEKLFF.

V gene TRBV5-1 combines with J gene TRBJ1-6, with TRBD1 identical over 8 bases. Germline loops: CDR1 SGHRS, CDR2 YFSETQ. CDR3 length: 14 amino acids. The trim removed 5 bases at V and 5 bases at J, leaving 3 bases unmatched. The CDR3: CASRTGGNNSPLHF. CDR3 nucleotide sequence: TGCGCCAGCAGAACAGGGGGAAATAATTCACCCCTCCACTTT.

The chain is built from TRBV10-3 and TRBJ1-1, with no clear D. This CDR3 is built from 15 residues. Germline CDR1 ENHRY, CDR2 SYGVKD. V was cut by 0 bases and J by 2 bases, with 10 bases left in between. CDR3 in DNA: TGTGCCATCAGTGAGTCAGCAGGTCAAAACACTGAAGCTTTCTTT. It encodes CAISESAGQNTEAFF.

V usage is TRBV13 and J usage is TRBJ1-1; 7 nucleotides align to TRBD1. Germline V gene sequence: CDR1 PRHDT, CDR2 FYEKMQ (reference sequence). There are 15 residues in the CDR3. V trimming: 3 bases; J trimming: 0 bases; junction bases outside the gene matches: 4. CDR3 DNA sequence: TGTGCCAGCAGCTTCGGGACAGTGTTGAACACTGAAGCTTTCTTT. As protein: CASSFGTVLNTEAFF.

V gene TRBV6-7 combines with J gene TRBJ2-7, with 10 bases aligning to TRBD1. TRBV6-7 is flagged as an ORF with uncertain function. The CDR3 contains 16 residues. The V and J ends lost 8 bases and 5 bases, in that order; junction bases with no gene match: 15. The CDR3 DNA reads TGTGCCAGCGTGGCGTCGGGGGGACAGGGGACCCACGAGCAGTACTTC. It translates to CASVASGGQGTHEQYF.

The V and J genes are TRBV19 and TRBJ1-2; TRBD1 matches 8 bases. CDR1 LNHDA and CDR2 SQIVND come from the germline V gene (reference sequence). The ends lost 7 bases at V and 0 bases at J; junction bases unmatched: 7. CDR3 length: 15 residues. The CDR3: CASTRTGLTNYGYTF. The DNA of the CDR3 is TGTGCCAGTACTCGGACAGGGCTTACTAACTATGGCTACACCTTC.

The chain is built from TRBV2 and TRBJ1-1, with 7 bases that match TRBD1. The germline V gene encodes CDR1 SNHLY and CDR2 FYNNEI. The CDR3 length is 13 residues. The CDR3 spells CATPEGGFGEAFF. The CDR3 DNA reads TGTGCTACACCGGAAGGGGGCTTTGGTGAAGCTTTCTTT.

The rearrangement uses TRBV4-3 and TRBJ2-1; maybe TRBD2 (6 bases). The CDR3 consists of 14 residues. The V and J ends lost 1 base and 8 bases respectively, with 12 bases between them. Germline CDR1 reads LGHNA; CDR2 reads YSLEER. CDR3: CASSQGGLGYEQFF. The CDR3 nucleotides read TGCGCCAGCAGCCAAGGGGGACTTGGATATGAGCAGTTCTTC.

The chain links TRBV9 to TRBJ2-1, with D unresolved. From germline, CDR1 is SGDLS and CDR2 YYNGEE. V lost 0 bases to trimming and J lost 2 bases, with 12 bases between them. The CDR3 contains 16 residues. CDR3 protein: CASSVDSSSPYNEQFF. CDR3 in DNA: TGTGCCAGCAGCGTAGACTCTAGTTCTCCCTACAATGAGCAGTTCTTC.

The chain has TRBV2 and TRBJ1-6; the match to TRBD1 covers 7 bases. Germline-derived CDR1 and CDR2 are SNHLY and FYNNEI. V lost 0 bases to trimming and J lost 7 bases; unmatched junction nucleotides: 3. This CDR3 region has 15 residues. The CDR3 DNA reads TGTGCCAGCAGTGAAGCAACACAGGGGAATTCACCCCTCCACTTT. It specifies CASSEATQGNSPLHF.

V usage is TRBV2 and J usage is TRBJ1-4, with a possible D match to TRBD1 (6 bases). This CDR3 has 15 amino acids. Trimming removed 4 bases at V and 7 bases at J, with 16 bases between. In germline, CDR1 is SNHLY, CDR2 FYNNEI. Here the CDR3 DNA reads TGTGCCAGCAGTGGGGACACGGGCACCACTGAAAAACTGTTTTTT. Encoded protein: CASSGDTGTTEKLFF.

The chain recombines TRBV19 with TRBJ1-1, with D possibly matching TRBD1 (6 bases). The CDR3 sequence is 13 residues long. The germline V and J ends were trimmed by 5 bases and 5 bases, with 12 bases remaining between them. Per germline, CDR1 LNHDA and CDR2 SQIVND (reference sequence). The CDR3 bases are TGTGCCAGTAGTTTTCACAGGGAAACTGAAGCTTTCTTT. Its protein is CASSFHRETEAFF.

The chain joins TRBV27 to TRBJ2-7; the match to TRBD2 covers 8 bases. Germline lookup yields CDR1 MNHEY and CDR2 SMNVEV (reference sequence). The V and J ends lost 6 bases and 2 bases, in that order; junction bases with no gene match: 9. The CDR3 length is 15 residues. CDR3: CASSKTSVGTYEQYF. In DNA form, the CDR3 reads TGTGCCAGCAGCAAGACTAGCGTGGGGACCTACGAGCAGTACTTC.